These 17 T cell receptor beta chains share one sample of origin, sequenced in a study of early T cells in non-severe SARS-CoV-2 infection. From the 5' RACE reads, TCRdb called clonotypes with MiXCR, one entry per CDR3 protein. This table has roughly 93,000 distinct CDR3 sequences, about 15% appearing once. The sample comprised whole blood. The receptors derive from an adult who was a healthcare worker with PCR-confirmed SARS-CoV-2 infection or an uninfected control (not recorded which).

The chain employs TRBV10-3 and TRBJ2-3; D is perhaps TRBD2 (5 bases). This CDR3 has 15 residues. Germline CDR1 ENHRY, CDR2 SYGVKD. The V end lost 0 bases, the J end lost 7 bases, and 14 bases lay between the germline ends. CDR3 protein: CAISESEARANTQYF. The CDR3 nucleotides read TGTGCCATCAGTGAGTCGGAGGCGAGGGCTAATACGCAGTATTTT.

This clonotype was seen a few times. V and J are TRBV6-5 and TRBJ1-1; TRBD1 matches at 7 bases. J gave up 6 bases and V 9 bases, and 13 bases lay outside the gene matches. Germline V gene sequence: CDR1 MNHEY, CDR2 SVGAGI. The CDR3 has 14 residues. CDR3 in DNA: TGTGCCAGTCCCGCCTGGGGCCAGGGGGCTGAAGCTTTCTTT. Translated: CASPAWGQGAEAFF.

This clonotype showed up just a few times. The chain carries TRBV5-1 and TRBJ1-6, with no clear D. CDR3 size: 14 residues. Germline V lookup: CDR1 SGHRS, CDR2 YFSETQ. The ends were cut back, 4 bases at V and 7 bases at J, with 12 bases in the middle. CDR3 amino acids: CASSQRTGNSPLHF. CDR3 sequence (DNA): TGCGCCAGCAGCCAGAGGACGGGAAATTCACCCCTCCACTTT.

This clonotype was counted a few times. The gene calls are TRBV11-2 and TRBJ1-4, with TRBD1 as a possible D gene (6 bases). V was pared by 2 bases and J by 12 bases, with 13 bases between. The CDR3 length is 13 residues. Germline CDR1 is SGHAT and CDR2 is FQNNGV. The CDR3 sequence: CASSLQGLGQLFF. The CDR3 DNA reads TGTGCCAGCAGCTTACAGGGGTTGGGGCAACTGTTTTTT.

The chain combines TRBV7-2 with TRBJ2-1; TRBD2 agrees at 9 bases. The V segment lost 1 base and the J segment 3 bases; nucleotides outside the gene matches: 4. There are 16 residues in the CDR3. In germline, CDR1 is SGHTA, CDR2 FQGNSA. CDR3 coding DNA: TGTGCCAGCAGCTTAGGTGGCGGGGGGGTCTACAATGAGCAGTTCTTC. It codes for CASSLGGGGVYNEQFF.

The chain links TRBV20-1 to TRBJ1-5; 7 nucleotides match TRBD1. V trimming: 1 base; J trimming: 4 bases; junction bases outside the gene matches: 7. The length of the CDR3 is 15 residues. Germline values: CDR1 DFQATT, CDR2 SNEGSKA (reference sequence). CDR3 residues: CSARATRGGNQPQHF. The CDR3 region has the DNA TGCAGTGCTAGAGCCACCAGGGGGGGAAATCAGCCCCAGCATTTT.

The chain uses TRBV5-1 and TRBJ2-2; D might be TRBD1 (5 bases). V lost 0 bases to trimming and J lost 6 bases, with 12 bases between them. The germline gives CDR1 SGHRS, CDR2 YFSETQ. CDR3 size: 15 residues. CDR3 bases: TGCGCCAGCAGCTTGGATAATGCAGGGCCCGGGGAGCTGTTTTTT. This sequence encodes CASSLDNAGPGELFF.

This clonotype was seen only a few times. The chain recombines TRBV29-1 with TRBJ1-1; D remains ambiguous. Trimming cost V 7 bases and J 1 base, with 7 bases left between them. The CDR3 has 11 residues. Germline CDR1 reads SQVTM; CDR2 reads ANQGSEA. CDR3 DNA: TGCAGCGGACACGAGAACACTGAAGCTTTCTTT. Its translation: CSGHENTEAFF.

This clonotype came up a few times. V is TRBV20-1 and J is TRBJ1-4; TRBD1 aligns across 7 bases. This CDR3 has 14 amino acids. V trimming: 6 bases; J trimming: 5 bases; junction bases outside the gene matches: 9. The germline V gene has CDR1 DFQATT and CDR2 SNEGSKA (reference sequence). CDR3 sequence (DNA): TGCAGTGCCCCGCCCCGGGACAGCAATGAAAAACTGTTTTTT. This encodes CSAPPRDSNEKLFF.

J is TRBJ1-1 and V is TRBV12-3 or TRBV12-4, with 7 bases lining up with TRBD1. The length of the CDR3 is 13 residues. V trimming: 3 bases; J trimming: 5 bases; junction bases outside the gene matches: 3. CDR3 DNA sequence: TGTGCCAGCAGTTTGTCAGGGGGAACTGAAGCTTTCTTT. This encodes CASSLSGGTEAFF.

This clonotype was seen repeatedly, ten times or more. V usage is TRBV12-3 or TRBV12-4 and J usage is TRBJ1-4, with TRBD1 matching 10 bases. Trimming took 5 bases from V and 8 from J; bases not matched to a gene: 5. The CDR3 has 14 amino acids. CDR3 residues: CASSRTGGNEKLFF. CDR3 sequence (DNA): TGTGCCAGCAGTAGGACAGGGGGAAACGAAAAACTGTTTTTT.

In its sample, this clonotype was seen a few times. The chain recombines TRBV6-1 with TRBJ2-1, with D possibly being TRBD2 (5 bases). From germline, CDR1 is MNHNS and CDR2 SASEGT. V was trimmed by 8 bases and J by 4 bases, leaving 15 bases between them. The CDR3 consists of 14 residues. The CDR3 region has the DNA TGTGCCAGCCGAGGAAAAGCGGAGTACAATGAGCAGTTCTTC. Amino acids: CASRGKAEYNEQFF.

This chain uses TRBV19 with TRBJ2-2; perhaps TRBD1 as D (6 bases). Trimming took 2 bases from V and 4 from J, leaving 20 bases between them. CDR1 is LNHDA, CDR2 SQIVND, per germline (reference sequence). The CDR3 loop spans 18 amino acids. CDR3 region: CASSIPLSPGHTTGELFF. CDR3 sequence (DNA): TGTGCCAGTAGTATACCTCTAAGCCCGGGACATACCACCGGGGAGCTGTTTTTT.

This chain links TRBV7-6 with TRBJ2-2, with 7 bases aligning to TRBD2. The germline V gene has CDR1 SGHVS and CDR2 FNYEAQ. Losses at the gene ends were 4 bases for V and 2 bases for J; bases not matched to a gene: 13. The CDR3 is made up of 18 amino acids. The CDR3 DNA follows: TGTGCCAGCAGCTCCACCACGCGAGGCGGGGGAAACACCGGGGAGCTGTTTTTT. Protein: CASSSTTRGGGNTGELFF.

The CDR3 sequence: CASLSLDSYNEQFF. CDR3 sequence (DNA): TGTGCCAGCCTTTCTCTGGACTCCTACAATGAGCAGTTCTTC. The V call is TRBV28, the J call TRBJ2-1; D gene uncertain. The CDR3 totals 14 residues. Germline CDR1 MDHEN, CDR2 SYDVKM. The germline V and J ends were trimmed by 8 bases and 0 bases, with 11 bases remaining between them. The complete variable domain, with remaining parts taken from reference TRBV28 and TRBJ2-1, reads DVKVTQSSRYLVKRTGEKVFLECVQDMDHENMFWYRQDPGLGLRLIYFSYDVKMKEKGDIPEGYSVSREKKERFSLILESASTNQTSMYLCASLSLDSYNEQFFGPGTRLTVL.

J is TRBJ1-1 and V is TRBV29-1; a weak D match, TRBD1 (6 bases). Germline lookup yields CDR1 SQVTM and CDR2 ANQGSEA. There are 12 residues in the CDR3. V shed 7 bases and J shed 6 bases, with 15 bases lying between them. The CDR3 DNA reads TGCAGCGGCACCAGGGGAGAGTCTGAAGCTTTCTTT. Translation gives CSGTRGESEAFF. The complete variable domain, with remaining parts taken from reference TRBV29-1 and TRBJ1-1, reads SAVISQKPSRDICQRGTSLTIQCQVDSQVTMMFWYRQQPGQSLTLIATANQGSEATYESGFVIDKFPISRPNLTFSTLTVSNMSPEDSSIYLCSGTRGESEAFFGQGTRLTVV.

This clonotype was detected a few times. The chain joins TRBV5-1 to TRBJ1-1; D may be TRBD1 (5 bases). The CDR3 consists of 12 residues. The V gene lost 4 bases and the J gene lost 7 bases, with 11 bases spanning the gap. The germline CDR1 and CDR2 sequences are SGHRS and YFSETQ. CDR3 sequence (DNA): TGCGCCAGCAGCCTCGACAGCGATGAAGCTTTCTTT. Translated, it gives CASSLDSDEAFF.